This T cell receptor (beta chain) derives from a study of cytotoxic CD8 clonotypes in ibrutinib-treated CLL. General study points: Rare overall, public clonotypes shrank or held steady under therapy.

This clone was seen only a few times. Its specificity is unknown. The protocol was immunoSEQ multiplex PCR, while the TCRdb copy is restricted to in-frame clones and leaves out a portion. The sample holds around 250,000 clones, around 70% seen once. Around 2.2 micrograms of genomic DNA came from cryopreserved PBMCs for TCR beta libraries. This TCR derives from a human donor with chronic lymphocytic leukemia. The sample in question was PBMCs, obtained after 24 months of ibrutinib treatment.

The DNA of the CDR3 is TGTGCCAGCAGCTTACACGGACAAGAGACCCAGTACTTC. Its protein product is CASSLHGQETQYF. The chain joins TRBV7-2 to TRBJ2-5; D gene unclear. CDR3 length: 13 residues. With 2 bases removed from V and 2 bases from J, the gap between germline ends came to 6 bases. Looked up from germline, CDR1 is SGHTA and CDR2 is FQGNSA.